Listed below are T cell receptor beta chains from one sample, sequenced in a study of blood T cell repertoires in COVID-19. Sequencing used immunoSEQ multiplex PCR; TCRdb keeps in-frame clones, though not all of them. The sample lists 150,000 to 200,000 clones, around 80% occurring once. Source material: peripheral blood. All receptors derive from a woman of 80 years or more with active or convalescent COVID-19. Each CDR3 is given with its conserved first and last residue. The D gene is left open where the match is weak.

v_call	j_call	d_call	cdr3_aa
TRBV2	TRBJ2-7	-	CASSPDTPYEQYF
TRBV19	TRBJ1-5	-	CASSNGQGNQPQHF
TRBV6-2/TRBV6-3	TRBJ1-1	TRBD1	CASSTGQGRFF
TRBV3-1/TRBV3-2	TRBJ1-4	-	CASSQGGTGSVLFF
TRBV27	TRBJ1-2	TRBD1	CASSLSLTGGYGYTF
TRBV7-2	TRBJ1-2	-	CASSLGTENYGYTF
TRBV5-1	TRBJ2-3	-	CASSLVFSDTQYF
TRBV4-2	TRBJ2-7	-	CASSQGGQGSSYEQYF
TRBV19	TRBJ1-5	-	CASSRSGGLSNQPQHF
TRBV19	TRBJ2-3	TRBD2	CASGRSALAAPSTDTQYF
TRBV7-3	TRBJ2-1	-	CASSFLGNEQFF
TRBV29-1	TRBJ1-1	-	CSVEVENTEAFF
TRBV18	TRBJ2-7	-	CASSPPGLSFYEQYF
TRBV2	TRBJ2-3	-	CASSETGAFMYF
TRBV19	TRBJ2-7	TRBD1	CASSFCPGQISYEQYF
TRBV6-5	TRBJ1-2	TRBD1	CASRGTGGVYTF
TRBV4-1	TRBJ1-1	-	CASSQAPDTQRNTEAFF
TRBV5-5	TRBJ2-5	TRBD1	CASSSTGGRSPETQYF
TRBV4-3	TRBJ2-7	-	CASSQDSGGYEQYF
TRBV20-1	TRBJ2-3	-	CSASRGTTLGDTQYF
TRBV11-3	TRBJ1-1	-	CASSLGVGGTEAFF
TRBV3-1/TRBV3-2	TRBJ2-1	-	CASSPDSRNEQFF
TRBV10-1	TRBJ1-3	-	CASSLNSGNTIYF
TRBV5-1	TRBJ2-3	-	CASTLGGTGRTDTQYF
TRBV5-6	TRBJ1-2	TRBD1	CASSLRDRAYGYTF
TRBV5-1	TRBJ1-1	-	CASSATGSTEAFF
TRBV7-2	TRBJ1-4	-	CASSLAWGGNEKLFF
TRBV3-1/TRBV3-2	TRBJ2-4	-	CASSQGLGKNIQYF
TRBV15	TRBJ2-7	TRBD2	CATSRGSGGNYEQYF
TRBV9	TRBJ1-2	-	CASSSQGGGPHYGYTF
TRBV7-2	TRBJ2-1	TRBD1	CASRQGVIEQFF
TRBV27	TRBJ2-1	-	CASSFRGAVEQFF
TRBV3-1/TRBV3-2	TRBJ2-2	-	CASSLGSNTGELFF
TRBV6-2/TRBV6-3	TRBJ2-3	-	CASSVSGPRVGTDTQYF
TRBV27	TRBJ2-7	TRBD1	CASSRYRTGKGYEQYF
TRBV15	TRBJ2-2	TRBD1	CATSRDLGIGTGGYTGELFF
TRBV2	TRBJ1-5	TRBD1	CASSGYRGRGGNSNQPQHF
TRBV3-1/TRBV3-2	TRBJ1-6	-	CASSHAADSPLHF
TRBV11-2	TRBJ2-7	-	CASRPRPSSYEQYF
TRBV25-1	TRBJ1-3	-	CASSAQGLGNTIYF
TRBV6-2/TRBV6-3	TRBJ1-5	TRBD1	CASSPTGLAQHF
TRBV6-2/TRBV6-3	TRBJ1-1	-	CASSSPRDTEAFF
TRBV5-6	TRBJ1-1	TRBD1	CASRFGQVNTEAFF
TRBV7-9	TRBJ1-5	TRBD1	CASSNVQGAGQPQHF
TRBV6-5	TRBJ1-2	TRBD1	CASTQGGLYGYTF
TRBV3-1/TRBV3-2	TRBJ2-7	-	CASSRVIHEQYF
TRBV7-2	TRBJ1-6	-	CASSGRGQFSPLHF